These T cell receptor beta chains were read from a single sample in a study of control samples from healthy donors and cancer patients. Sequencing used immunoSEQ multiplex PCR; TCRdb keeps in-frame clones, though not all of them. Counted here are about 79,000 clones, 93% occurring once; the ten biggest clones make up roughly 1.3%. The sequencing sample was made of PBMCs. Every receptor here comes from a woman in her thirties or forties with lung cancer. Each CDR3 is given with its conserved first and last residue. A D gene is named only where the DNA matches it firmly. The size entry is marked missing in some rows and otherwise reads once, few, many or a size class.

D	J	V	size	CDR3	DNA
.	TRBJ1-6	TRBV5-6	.	CASSLWHRRYNSPLHF	TGTGCCAGCAGCTTGTGGCACAGAAGATATAATTCACCCCTCCACTTT
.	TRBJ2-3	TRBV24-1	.	CATSDLSENGTQYF	TGTGCCACCAGTGATTTAAGTGAGAATGGTACGCAGTATTTT
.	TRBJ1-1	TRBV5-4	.	CASSLANGVWQGWKTEAFF	TGTGCCAGCAGCTTGGCCAATGGGGTTTGGCAGGGGTGGAAAACTGAAGCTTTCTTT
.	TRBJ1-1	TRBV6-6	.	CASSNTEAFF	TGTGCCAGCAGTAACACTGAAGCTTTCTTT
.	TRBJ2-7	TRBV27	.	CASSLQGGASEQYF	TGTGCCAGCAGCCTACAGGGGGGGGCCTCCGAGCAGTACTTC
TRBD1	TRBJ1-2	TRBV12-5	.	CASGLPDGTGEAYTF	TGTGCTAGTGGTTTGCCAGACGGGACAGGGGAAGCCTACACCTTC
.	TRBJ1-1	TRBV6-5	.	CASSFLEDTEAFF	TGTGCCAGCAGTTTCCTAGAGGACACTGAAGCTTTCTTT
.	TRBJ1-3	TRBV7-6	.	CASSPGAPNTIYF	TGTGCCAGCAGCCCAGGGGCCCCGAACACCATATATTTT
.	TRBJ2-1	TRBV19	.	CASSMLGQGSYNEQFF	TGTGCCAGTAGTATGCTCGGCCAGGGCTCCTACAATGAGCAGTTCTTC
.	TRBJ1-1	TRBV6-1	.	CASSEGWLDSDYTEAFF	TGTGCCAGCAGTGAAGGGTGGTTGGACAGTGATTACACTGAAGCTTTCTTT
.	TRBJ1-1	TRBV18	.	CASSPSQNTEAFF	TGTGCCAGCTCACCATCCCAAAACACTGAAGCTTTCTTT
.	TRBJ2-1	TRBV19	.	CASKGRDYNEQFF	TGTGCCAGTAAGGGCAGGGACTACAATGAGCAGTTCTTC
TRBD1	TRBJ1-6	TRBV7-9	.	CASSPQGRDSPLHF	TGTGCCAGCAGCCCACAGGGGAGGGATTCACCCCTCCACTTT
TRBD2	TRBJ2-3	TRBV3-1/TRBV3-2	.	CASSALRGGGTDTQYF	TGTGCCAGCAGCGCTCTGCGGGGGGGCGGCACAGATACGCAGTATTTT
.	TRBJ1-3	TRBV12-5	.	CASGLLSGNTIYF	TGTGCTAGTGGTTTGTTGTCTGGAAACACCATATATTTT
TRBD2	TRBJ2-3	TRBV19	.	CASSLREGVSTDTQYF	TGTGCCAGTAGTCTACGGGAGGGCGTATCCACAGATACGCAGTATTTT
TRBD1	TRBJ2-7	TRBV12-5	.	CASGTGTGRYEQYF	TGTGCTAGTGGGACCGGGACAGGGAGATACGAGCAGTACTTC
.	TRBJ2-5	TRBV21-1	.	CASSKKQETQYF	TGTGCCAGCAGCAAAAAACAAGAGACCCAGTACTTC
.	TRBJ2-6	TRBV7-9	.	CASARRGANVLTF	TGTGCCAGCGCCCGCCGTGGGGCCAACGTCCTGACTTTC
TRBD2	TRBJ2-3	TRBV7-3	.	CASSLYGLAGGPVTDTQYF	TGTGCCAGCAGCTTATACGGACTAGCGGGGGGGCCTGTCACAGATACGCAGTATTTT
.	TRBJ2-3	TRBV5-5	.	CASSLNAEDTQYF	TGTGCCAGCAGCTTGAACGCGGAAGATACGCAGTATTTT
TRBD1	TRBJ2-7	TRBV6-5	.	CASSPRTGSSYEQYF	TGTGCCAGCAGCCCCAGGACAGGAAGTTCCTACGAGCAGTACTTC
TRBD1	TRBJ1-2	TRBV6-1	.	CASSEARGRGGYTF	TGTGCCAGCAGTGAAGCGAGGGGGCGAGGTGGCTACACCTTC
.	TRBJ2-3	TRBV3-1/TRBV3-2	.	CASSQLVGGPDTQYF	TGTGCCAGCAGCCAACTCGTCGGGGGCCCAGATACGCAGTATTTT
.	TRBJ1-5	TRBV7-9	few	CASSSSGGGQLHQPQHF	TGTGCCAGCAGCTCCTCTGGGGGAGGACAATTACATCAGCCCCAGCATTTT
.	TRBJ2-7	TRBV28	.	CASSFPGGPGEQYF	TGTGCCAGCAGTTTCCCCGGGGGGCCAGGCGAGCAGTACTTC
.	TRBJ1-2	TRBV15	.	CATSRVPYGYTF	TGTGCCACCAGCAGAGTTCCCTATGGCTACACCTTC
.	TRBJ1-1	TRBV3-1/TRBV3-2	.	CASSRQVGNTEAFF	TGTGCCAGCAGTCGACAGGTCGGGAACACTGAAGCTTTCTTT
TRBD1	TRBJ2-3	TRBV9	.	CASSVGDRVSDTQYF	TGTGCCAGCAGCGTAGGGGACAGGGTCTCAGATACGCAGTATTTT
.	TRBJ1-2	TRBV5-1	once	CASSLGRDWENYGYTF	TGCGCCAGCAGCTTGGGGCGGGACTGGGAGAACTATGGCTACACCTTC
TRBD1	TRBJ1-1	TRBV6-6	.	CASSYRDRLNTEAFF	TGTGCCAGCAGTTACCGGGACAGGTTGAACACTGAAGCTTTCTTT
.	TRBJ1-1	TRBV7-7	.	CASSLQINTEAFF	TGTGCTAGCAGCTTGCAAATAAACACTGAAGCTTTCTTT
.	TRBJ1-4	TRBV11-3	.	CASSHGDFNEKLFF	TGTGCCAGCAGCCACGGTGATTTTAATGAAAAACTGTTTTTT
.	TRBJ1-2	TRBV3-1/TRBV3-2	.	CASSQARGYGYTF	TGTGCCAGCAGCCAAGCGAGGGGCTATGGCTACACCTTC
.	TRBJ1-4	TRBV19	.	CASSWSIGEKLFF	TGTGCCAGTAGTTGGAGTATCGGGGAAAAACTGTTTTTT
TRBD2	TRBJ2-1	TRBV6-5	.	CASSYTTSGNLFF	TGTGCCAGCAGTTACACGACTAGCGGGAATTTGTTCTTC
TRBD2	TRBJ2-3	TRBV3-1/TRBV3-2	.	CASSHAGTSGGASTDTQYF	TGTGCCAGCAGCCACGCGGGGACTAGCGGGGGGGCAAGCACAGATACGCAGTATTTT
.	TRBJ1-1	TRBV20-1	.	CSVSGAFF	TGCAGTGTGTCCGGAGCTTTCTTT
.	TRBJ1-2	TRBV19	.	CASSIEGHGYTF	TGTGCCAGTAGTATAGAGGGCCATGGCTACACCTTC
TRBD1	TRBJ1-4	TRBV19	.	CASGRRDRSATNEKLFF	TGTGCCAGTGGCCGCCGGGACAGGTCTGCAACTAATGAAAAACTGTTTTTT
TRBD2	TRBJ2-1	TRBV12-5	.	CASGLGPGRGFF	TGTGCTAGTGGTTTGGGACCGGGGAGGGGGTTCTTC
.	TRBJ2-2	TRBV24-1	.	CATSPWGQNTGELFF	TGTGCCACCAGCCCCTGGGGGCAGAACACCGGGGAGCTGTTTTTT
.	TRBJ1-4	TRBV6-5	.	CASPVSQGYNEKLFF	TGTGCCAGCCCCGTTTCTCAGGGGTATAATGAAAAACTGTTTTTT
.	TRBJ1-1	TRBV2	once	CASSESSGGYTEAFF	TGTGCCAGCAGTGAATCTTCTGGCGGATACACTGAAGCTTTCTTT
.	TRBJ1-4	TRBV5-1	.	CASSLGASATNEKLFF	TGCGCCAGCAGCTTGGGTGCCTCGGCAACTAATGAAAAACTGTTTTTT
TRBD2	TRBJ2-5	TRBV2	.	CASSEASGQKETQYF	TGTGCCAGCAGTGAGGCTAGCGGGCAAAAAGAGACCCAGTACTTC
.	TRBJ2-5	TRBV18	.	CASSPAQETQYF	TGTGCCAGCTCACCCGCCCAAGAGACCCAGTACTTC
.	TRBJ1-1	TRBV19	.	CASSIRQGSTEAFF	TGTGCCAGTAGTATCAGGCAGGGAAGCACTGAAGCTTTCTTT
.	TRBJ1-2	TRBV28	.	CASSPAGQYYGYTF	TGTGCCAGCAGTCCGGCAGGACAGTACTATGGCTACACCTTC
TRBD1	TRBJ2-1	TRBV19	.	CASTTGVNEQFF	TGTGCCAGTACGACAGGGGTCAATGAGCAGTTCTTC
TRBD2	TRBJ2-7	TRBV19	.	CASSIPAGASYEQYF	TGTGCCAGTAGTATTCCAGCGGGGGCTTCCTACGAGCAGTACTTC
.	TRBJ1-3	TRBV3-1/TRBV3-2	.	CASSHTGLSGNTIYF	TGTGCCAGCAGCCATACAGGCCTCTCTGGAAACACCATATATTTT
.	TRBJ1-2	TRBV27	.	CASTYSGIANYGYTF	TGTGCCAGCACCTACTCGGGGATCGCTAACTATGGCTACACCTTC
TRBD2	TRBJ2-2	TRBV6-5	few	CASSYLPGGTGELFF	TGTGCCAGCAGTTACTTACCGGGGGGCACCGGGGAGCTGTTTTTT
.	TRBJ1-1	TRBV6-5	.	CASSYAGHLNTEAFF	TGTGCCAGCAGTTACGCGGGACACCTGAACACTGAAGCTTTCTTT
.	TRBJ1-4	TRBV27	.	CASGDGWNEKLFF	TGTGCCAGCGGCGACGGGTGGAATGAAAAACTGTTTTTT